This T cell receptor beta chain was identified during a study of blood T cell dynamics during melanoma immunotherapy. Sequencing used immunoSEQ multiplex PCR; TCRdb keeps in-frame clones, though not all of them. Of 25,000 to 30,000 clones listed, over 80% were seen once; the top ten hold 10%. Sample time point: week 3, after first cycle of checkpoint inhibitor. Trimming at V came to 3 bases and at J to 2 bases, leaving 3 bases not matched to a gene. Germline V lookup: CDR1 PRHDT, CDR2 FYEKMQ (reference sequence). The CDR3 is made up of 14 amino acids. This material consisted of blood, taken from a patient treated with checkpoint blockade. This receptor was obtained from a human donor with melanoma. This rearrangement joins TRBV13 to TRBJ2-7; 8 bases map to TRBD1. Here the CDR3 DNA reads TGTGCCAGCAGCTTTAGACAGGGGACCTACGAGCAGTACTTC. It codes for CASSFRQGTYEQYF.